This T cell receptor (beta chain) was captured in a study of graft-versus-host responses after intestinal transplantation. The method was immunoSEQ multiplex PCR; TCRdb's version includes in-frame clones alone and lacks a portion of them. The sample includes over 100,000 clones, roughly nine tenths seen only once; the top ten take about 0.2%. This clone was detected once. Its matching antigen is unknown. This sample also contains other DNA sequences that code for the same CDR3. Study-wide results and limits: Allograft graft-versus-host to host-versus-graft clonal ratios ran high in patients with graft-donor T cell macrochimerism.

The sequenced sample was unstimulated CD4+ T cells sorted from spleen or lymph node cells, obtained before transplant. This sequence was found in a human donor who was the organ donor for an intestinal transplant.

For the CDR3, the DNA is TGTGCCAGCAGCGAGGGACTAGCGGGGCAAGAGACCCAGTACTTC. Translating gives CASSEGLAGQETQYF. This rearrangement joins TRBV9 to TRBJ2-5, with 13 bases fitting TRBD2. The CDR3 is 15 residues long. V trimming: 3 bases; J trimming: 2 bases; junction bases outside the gene matches: 1. Looked up from germline, CDR1 is SGDLS and CDR2 is YYNGEE.